In this sample, the clone carrying this T cell receptor (beta chain) turned up a few times. Its specificity is unknown. This specimen comes from a study of T cell repertoires in cytomegalovirus infection. At the level of the study: Public TCR beta signatures marked donors with CMV infection and the matching HLA.

Study-level points and caveats: HLA-C-restricted TCR beta clonotypes specific for CMV led the ex vivo response.

Deletions cut 7 bases from V and 7 bases from J, with 9 bases between. This CDR3 has 11 residues. One entry per CDR3 protein, called by TCRdb with MiXCR from the reads. The sample lists 600,000 to 700,000 distinct CDR3 sequences, 33% occurring once. The gene calls are TRBV12-3 or TRBV12-4 and TRBJ2-3; D unclear. Material: cultured PBMCs, obtained from culture after CMV antigen stimulation. The receptor was isolated from a human donor in good health (CMV status not recorded). Some clones in this sample may be carry-over from other donors' samples. The CDR3, as DNA: TGTGCCAGCACAGGCGCTAATACGCAGTATTTT. Its translation is CASTGANTQYF.